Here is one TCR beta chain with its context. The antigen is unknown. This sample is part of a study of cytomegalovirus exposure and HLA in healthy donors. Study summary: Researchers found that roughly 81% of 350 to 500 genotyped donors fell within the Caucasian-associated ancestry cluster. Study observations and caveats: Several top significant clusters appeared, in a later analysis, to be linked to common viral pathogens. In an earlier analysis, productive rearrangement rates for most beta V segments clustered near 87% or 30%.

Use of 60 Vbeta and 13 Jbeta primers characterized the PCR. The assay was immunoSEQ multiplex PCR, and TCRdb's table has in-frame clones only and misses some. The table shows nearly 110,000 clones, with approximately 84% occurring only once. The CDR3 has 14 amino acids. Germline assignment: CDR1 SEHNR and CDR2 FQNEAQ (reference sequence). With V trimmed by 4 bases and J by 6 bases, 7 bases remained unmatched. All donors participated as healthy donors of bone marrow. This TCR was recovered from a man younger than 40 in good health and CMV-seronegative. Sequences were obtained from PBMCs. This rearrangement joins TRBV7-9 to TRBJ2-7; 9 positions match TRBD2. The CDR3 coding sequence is TGTGCCAGCAGCTCGCCCGGGACTAGCATCGAGCAGTACTTC. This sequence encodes CASSSPGTSIEQYF.